A single sample is the source of the 25 T cell receptor beta chains below, sequenced in a study of OX40 agonist ivuxolimab in advanced cancers. Library preparation used the immunoSEQ multiplex PCR assay. TCRdb's version of the immuneACCESS table is confined to in-frame rearrangements and falls short of the full clone set. An unresolved V gene accounts for under half of the shortfall where checked; the remainder is of unknown origin. The sample table lists tens of thousands of clones, approximately 90% of them with a count of one. Of the sample, about 0.44% is held by the ten largest clones. Sequences were derived from CD4+ or CD8+ T cells sorted from blood, sampled in a trial of the OX40 agonist ivuxolimab. The receptors stem from an adult with an advanced solid tumor such as melanoma, head and neck, liver or kidney cancer.

This clone occurred a few times. The genes are TRBV5-4 and TRBJ1-4; the match to TRBD1 covers 10 bases. Germline loops: CDR1 SGHNT, CDR2 YYREEE (reference sequence). The V gene end was trimmed by 5 bases and the J gene end by 8 bases; junction bases not matched to a gene: 6. The CDR3 spans 14 residues. This chain's CDR3 is CASSRDRGREKLFF. The CDR3 region has the DNA TGTGCCAGCAGTCGGGACAGGGGAAGGGAAAAACTGTTTTTT.

V gene TRBV11-3 combines with J gene TRBJ2-5; 11 bases match TRBD2. The V gene end was trimmed by 5 bases and the J gene end by 0 bases; junction bases not matched to a gene: 8. The CDR3 runs to 17 residues. Germline V gene data show CDR1 as SGHNT and CDR2 as YENEEA. This CDR3 reads CASSLGLAGGNQETQYF. The CDR3 bases are TGTGCCAGCAGCCTGGGTCTAGCGGGAGGTAACCAAGAGACCCAGTACTTC.

The rearrangement uses TRBV5-4 and TRBJ1-1, with TRBD1 identical over 7 bases. The germline V gene has CDR1 SGHNT and CDR2 YYREEE (reference sequence). This CDR3 contains 14 residues. J lost 1 base, V lost 1 base, and 1 base had no gene match. CDR3 nucleotide sequence: TGTGCCAGCAGCTTGACAGGGGCGAACACTGAAGCTTTCTTT. Its translation is CASSLTGANTEAFF. The full variable domain, completed using reference TRBV5-4 and TRBJ1-1, is ETGVTQSPTHLIKTRGQQVTLRCSSQSGHNTVSWYQQALGQGPQFIFQYYREEENGRGNFPPRFSGLQFPNYSSELNVNALELDDSALYLCASSLTGANTEAFFGQGTRLTVV.

The J gene is TRBJ1-2, the V gene TRBV14; the D is unclear. The germline V gene has CDR1 SGHDN and CDR2 FVKESK. The CDR3 length is 12 residues. The ends were cut back, 1 base at V and 4 bases at J, with 4 bases in the middle. The chain's CDR3 is CASSQGTYGYTF. The CDR3 nucleotides read TGTGCCAGCAGCCAAGGAACCTATGGCTACACCTTC.

This clone was counted once. This chain joins TRBV19 and TRBJ1-2, with a tentative D call TRBD1 (5 bases). This CDR3 region has 15 residues. Germline CDR1 and CDR2: LNHDA and SQIVND (reference sequence). Trimming removed 3 bases from V and 0 bases from J, with 11 bases in between. DNA of the CDR3: TGTGCCAGTAGTATGGGAACAGGAGCTAACTATGGCTACACCTTC. Its protein is CASSMGTGANYGYTF.

The chain combines TRBV6-1 with TRBJ2-5, with 7 bases identical to TRBD1. Germline CDR1 is MNHNS and CDR2 is SASEGT. This CDR3 is 14 amino acids long. V was clipped by 8 bases and J by 0 bases; unmatched bases: 6. Here the CDR3 DNA reads TGTGCCAGCCGGGACAGTTGGTACCAAGAGACCCAGTACTTC. This gives the protein CASRDSWYQETQYF.

The rearrangement links TRBV6-5 to TRBJ2-7, with 7 bases lining up with TRBD2. Trimming cost V 4 bases and J 3 bases; bases outside gene matches: 12. Germline lookup yields CDR1 MNHEY and CDR2 SVGAGI. The CDR3 consists of 16 residues. The CDR3 DNA reads as TGTGCCAGCAGTTCAACCCGAAGCGGGAACAACTACGAGCAGTACTTC. Residues: CASSSTRSGNNYEQYF.

The chain recombines TRBV6-4 with TRBJ1-1, with no clear D. Germline V CDR1 and CDR2: MRHNA, SNTAGT. There are 13 residues in the CDR3. V lost 4 bases, J lost 0 bases, and 6 bases lay in between. The CDR3 DNA sequence: TGTGCCAGCAGTGCCCGCCTGAACACTGAAGCTTTCTTT. Its translation: CASSARLNTEAFF.

The rearrangement uses TRBV5-1 and TRBJ2-5; 8 bases agree with TRBD2. Losses at the gene ends were 1 base for V and 5 bases for J; bases not matched to a gene: 7. This CDR3 region has 15 residues. Germline loops: CDR1 SGHRS, CDR2 YFSETQ. The CDR3 spells CASSLTSGEWETQYF. The CDR3 DNA reads as TGCGCCAGCAGCTTGACTAGCGGAGAATGGGAGACCCAGTACTTC.

This clone came up once. The J gene is TRBJ2-2, the V gene TRBV2; 9 nucleotides agree with TRBD1. The junction had 1 base not matched to a gene; V was cut back by 4 bases and J by 1 base. This CDR3 is 15 amino acids long. Germline V gene lookup returns CDR1 SNHLY and CDR2 FYNNEI. CDR3 loop: CASSAGQGNTGELFF. Written as DNA, the CDR3 is TGTGCCAGCAGTGCGGGACAGGGGAACACCGGGGAGCTGTTTTTT.

This rearrangement joins TRBV6-5 to TRBJ1-2; 8 bases are shared with TRBD1. V dropped 0 bases and J dropped 4; count of bases not matched to a gene: 4. The length of the CDR3 is 15 residues. CDR1 is MNHEY, CDR2 SVGAGI, per germline. This chain's CDR3 is CASSYSTGGSYGYTF. The CDR3 coding sequence is TGTGCCAGCAGTTACTCTACAGGGGGAAGCTATGGCTACACCTTC.

The chain recombines TRBV6-5 with TRBJ2-5, with a possible D match to TRBD2 (6 bases). This CDR3 spans 15 amino acids. The V end lost 6 bases, the J end lost 2 bases, and 16 bases lay between the germline ends. Germline assignment: CDR1 MNHEY and CDR2 SVGAGI. CDR3 loop: CASRSGSGLQETQYF. The CDR3 DNA reads as TGTGCCAGCAGGTCGGGTAGCGGACTGCAAGAGACCCAGTACTTC.

The chain employs TRBV9 and TRBJ1-3; D gene uncertain. CDR3 length: 15 amino acids. Germline V gene lookup returns CDR1 SGDLS and CDR2 YYNGEE. The ends were cut back, 0 bases at V and 4 bases at J, with 11 bases in the middle. CDR3 residues: CASSVDLILGNTIYF. The CDR3 DNA sequence: TGTGCCAGCAGCGTAGATCTCATTCTCGGAAACACCATATATTTT.

The J gene is TRBJ1-5, the V gene TRBV6-1, with no clear D. The CDR3 covers 14 residues. V was shortened by 5 bases and J by 0 bases, with 8 bases between the two germline ends. Germline CDR1 reads MNHNS; CDR2 reads SASEGT. The CDR3 sequence: CASSMGNSNQPQHF. CDR3 coding DNA: TGTGCCAGCAGTATGGGTAATAGCAATCAGCCCCAGCATTTT.

The V gene is TRBV10-1, the J gene TRBJ2-7; D is uncertain. V shed 8 bases and J shed 7 bases, with 15 bases lying between them. CDR3 length: 12 amino acids. CDR1 is WNHNN, CDR2 SYGVQD, per germline (reference sequence). This chain's CDR3 is CASVLVEPEQYF. The CDR3 nucleotides are TGCGCCAGCGTCCTTGTAGAGCCGGAGCAGTACTTC.

The gene calls are TRBV11-2 and TRBJ2-1; the match to TRBD2 covers 10 bases. This CDR3 has 16 residues. V trimming: 5 bases; J trimming: 5 bases; junction bases outside the gene matches: 9. From germline, CDR1 is SGHAT and CDR2 FQNNGV. This chain's CDR3 is CASSVTGTSANNEQFF. The DNA of the CDR3 is TGTGCCAGCAGCGTAACCGGGACTAGCGCAAACAATGAGCAGTTCTTC.

The chain couples TRBV27 to TRBJ2-7; 12 bases agree with TRBD2. The CDR3 sequence is 20 residues long. Germline values: CDR1 MNHEY, CDR2 SMNVEV (reference sequence). The J segment lost 3 bases and the V segment lost 5 bases, leaving 20 bases of the junction unmatched. This CDR3 reads CASSPRLGTSGHPIVYEQYF. CDR3 DNA sequence: TGTGCCAGCAGTCCACGGCTTGGGACTAGCGGGCATCCTATCGTCTACGAGCAGTACTTC.

The CDR3: CASSQAGELFF. CDR3 DNA sequence: TGTGCCAGCAGCCAAGCCGGGGAGCTGTTTTTT. The J gene is TRBJ2-2, the V gene TRBV14; D not resolved. Germline CDR1 reads SGHDN; CDR2 reads FVKESK. There are 11 residues in the CDR3. V lost 1 base and J lost 6, with 0 bases in between.

This clone appeared a single time. The chain has TRBV9 and TRBJ2-5; D is possibly TRBD2 (6 bases). Judging by the DNA end, TRBJ2-7 fits better; the J call may be wrong. In germline, CDR1 is SGDLS, CDR2 YYNGEE. This CDR3 is built from 16 residues. In nucleotides, the CDR3 is TGTGCCAGCAGCGTAGAATCCGGGACTCGGATCTACGAGCAGTACTTC. It is translated as CASSVESGTRIYEQYF.

A single count supports this clone. The rearrangement joins TRBV6-5 to TRBJ1-1; possibly TRBD1 for D (5 bases). CDR3 length equals 15 residues. Germline V gene data show CDR1 as MNHEY and CDR2 as SVGAGI. Trimming pared 6 bases from V and 2 bases from J, leaving 16 bases between. The CDR3 nucleotides read TGTGCCAGCAGGCCGACGGGGACTCCCAACACTGAAGCTTTCTTT. Translating it yields CASRPTGTPNTEAFF.

The V gene is TRBV18, the J gene TRBJ2-5, with TRBD2 identical over 11 bases. The CDR3 sequence is 16 residues long. Germline trimming cut 4 bases from V and 2 bases from J; bases unmatched to any gene: 6. The germline CDR1 and CDR2 sequences are KGHSH and LQKENI. The CDR3 DNA is TGTGCCAGCTCACTAGGGACTAGCGGAACACAAGAGACCCAGTACTTC. Translation: CASSLGTSGTQETQYF. Complete variable domain (other parts from reference TRBV18 and TRBJ2-5): NAGVMQNPRHLVRRRGQEARLRCSPMKGHSHVYWYRQLPEEGLKFMVYLQKENIIDESGMPKERFSAEFPKEGPSILRIQQVVRGDSAAYFCASSLGTSGTQETQYFGPGTRLLVL.

This clone was picked up a small number of times. The chain carries TRBV29-1 and TRBJ1-1; unclear D gene. This CDR3 is 12 amino acids long. Germline assignment: CDR1 SQVTM and CDR2 ANQGSEA. V was cut by 3 bases and J by 0 bases, with 5 bases left in between. The CDR3: CSVESMNTEAFF. The CDR3 DNA follows: TGCAGCGTTGAGTCTATGAACACTGAAGCTTTCTTT.

A single count supports this clone. The chain employs TRBV19 and TRBJ1-1; D not certain. V was pared by 1 base and J by 9 bases, with 9 bases between. This CDR3 contains 12 residues. The germline gives CDR1 LNHDA, CDR2 SQIVND (reference sequence). CDR3 loop: CASSIGPGKAFF. The CDR3, as DNA: TGTGCCAGTAGTATAGGTCCGGGTAAAGCTTTCTTT.

The chain is built from TRBV30 and TRBJ2-2; D uncertain. Trimming removed 2 bases from V and 0 bases from J, with 7 bases in between. The length of the CDR3 is 14 residues. Per germline, CDR1 GTSNPN and CDR2 SVGIG (reference sequence). The CDR3 sequence: CAWSPGANTGELFF. For the CDR3, the DNA is TGTGCCTGGAGTCCAGGTGCGAACACCGGGGAGCTGTTTTTT.

The V gene is TRBV12-5, the J gene TRBJ1-3, with 10 positions matching TRBD1. This CDR3 contains 17 residues. The junction had 6 bases not matched to a gene; V was cut back by 0 bases and J by 4 bases. Per germline, CDR1 LGHNT and CDR2 FRNRAP. The CDR3, as DNA: TGTGCTAGTGGTTTGGTACCCGGGACAGGGGTCGGAAACACCATATATTTT. Its translation is CASGLVPGTGVGNTIYF.